The 9 T cell receptor beta chains reported below all come from one sample, sequenced in a study of cytotoxic CD8 clonotypes in ibrutinib-treated CLL. Assay: immunoSEQ multiplex PCR; the TCRdb copy retains only in-frame clones and omits some. The profile shows approximately 170,000 clones, approximately 91% of them singletons. The sequences come from PBMCs, collected at disease progression, from a patient treated with ibrutinib. Receptors originate from a human donor with chronic lymphocytic leukemia.

The chain carries TRBV6-5 and TRBJ2-5; 9 bases are shared with TRBD1. This CDR3 is built from 15 residues. Germline V CDR1 and CDR2: MNHEY, SVGAGI. V gave up 6 bases and J gave up 4 bases; unmatched junction bases: 9. This chain's CDR3 is CASSLTPTGGETQYF. The DNA for the CDR3 is TGTGCCAGCAGCCTGACCCCGACAGGGGGAGAGACCCAGTACTTC.

Here the CDR3 reads CASSFDREMNTEAFF. In DNA form, the CDR3 reads TGTGCCAGCAGCTTTGACAGGGAGATGAACACTGAAGCTTTCTTT. The chain recombines TRBV5-8 with TRBJ1-1; 7 bases align to TRBD1. J lost 0 bases, V lost 2 bases, and 4 bases had no gene match. The CDR3 is 15 residues long. Germline V gene sequence: CDR1 SGHTS, CDR2 YDEGEE.

This clone came up once. The V and J genes are TRBV7-3 and TRBJ2-1, with D possibly being TRBD1 or TRBD2 (5 bases each). The CDR3 contains 13 residues. Deletions cut 0 bases from V and 9 bases from J, with 9 bases between. Germline CDR1 SGHTA, CDR2 FQGTGA. CDR3 sequence (DNA): TGTGCCAGCAGCTTAACCTGGGGGACTGAGCAGTTCTTC. This encodes CASSLTWGTEQFF.

The V and J genes are TRBV6-5 and TRBJ1-2; 9 bases map to TRBD1. Trimming at V came to 5 bases and at J to 4 bases, leaving 8 bases not matched to a gene. The germline gives CDR1 MNHEY, CDR2 SVGAGI. This CDR3 contains 15 residues. The CDR3 region is CASSISGTGIYGYTF. In nucleotides, the CDR3 is TGTGCCAGCAGTATCTCCGGGACAGGGATCTATGGCTACACCTTC.

Here the CDR3 reads CASSQGLQPQHF. The CDR3 nucleotides read TGCGCCAGCAGCCAGGGGCTCCAGCCCCAGCATTTT. The V gene is TRBV4-1, the J gene TRBJ1-5; maybe TRBD1 (5 bases). In germline, CDR1 is MGHRA, CDR2 YSYEKL. The V end was cut by 3 bases, the J end by 7 bases, with 7 bases between. This CDR3 contains 12 residues.

This clone was found once. The chain employs TRBV6-5 and TRBJ1-1; 9 bases map to TRBD1. V shed 5 bases and J 7 bases; nucleotides not matched to a gene: 5. The CDR3 is 13 amino acids. The germline V gene encodes CDR1 MNHEY and CDR2 SVGAGI. CDR3 region: CASSKTGGLEAFF. In DNA, the CDR3 is TGTGCCAGCAGTAAAACAGGGGGCCTTGAAGCTTTCTTT.

The gene calls are TRBV29-1 and TRBJ2-1, with TRBD2 matching 8 bases. There are 14 residues in the CDR3. V lost 5 bases and J lost 5; bases outside the gene matches: 8. The germline CDR1 and CDR2 sequences are SQVTM and ANQGSEA. The CDR3 loop reads CSVLAGWENNEQFF. The CDR3 DNA sequence: TGCAGCGTTTTAGCGGGATGGGAGAACAATGAGCAGTTCTTC.

This clone appeared a single time. The chain carries TRBV11-2 and TRBJ2-7, with D uncertain. This CDR3 spans 12 amino acids. Trimming shortened V by 5 bases and J by 4 bases, and 9 bases separated the two germline ends. Germline CDR1 reads SGHAT; CDR2 reads FQNNGV. The CDR3 DNA reads as TGTGCCAGCAGCCTACTAAGATACGAGCAGTACTTC. This encodes CASSLLRYEQYF.

The V call is TRBV4-3, the J call TRBJ1-3; unclear D gene. The length of the CDR3 is 16 residues. From germline, CDR1 is LGHNA and CDR2 YSLEER. Trimming took 0 bases from V and 0 from J, leaving 9 bases between them. DNA of the CDR3: TGCGCCAGCAGCCAAGATCCGGGGATCTCTGGAAACACCATATATTTT. It is translated as CASSQDPGISGNTIYF.